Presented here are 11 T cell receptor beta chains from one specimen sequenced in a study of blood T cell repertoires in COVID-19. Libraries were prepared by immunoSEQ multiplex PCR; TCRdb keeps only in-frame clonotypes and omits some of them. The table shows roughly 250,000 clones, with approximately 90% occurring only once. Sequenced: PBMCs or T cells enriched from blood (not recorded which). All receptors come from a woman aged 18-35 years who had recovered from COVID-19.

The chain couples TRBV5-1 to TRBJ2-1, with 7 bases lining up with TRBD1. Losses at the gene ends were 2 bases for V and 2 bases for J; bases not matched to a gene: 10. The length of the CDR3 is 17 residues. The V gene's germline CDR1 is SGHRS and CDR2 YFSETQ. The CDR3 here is CASSFKETGFTYNEQFF. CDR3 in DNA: TGCGCCAGCAGCTTCAAGGAGACAGGGTTTACCTACAATGAGCAGTTCTTC.

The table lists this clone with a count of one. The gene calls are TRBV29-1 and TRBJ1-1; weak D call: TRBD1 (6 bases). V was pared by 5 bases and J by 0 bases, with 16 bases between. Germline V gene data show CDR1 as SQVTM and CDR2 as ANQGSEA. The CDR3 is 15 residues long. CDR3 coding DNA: TGCAGCGTTTCCCCCCGACAGGTGATGAACACTGAAGCTTTCTTT. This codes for CSVSPRQVMNTEAFF.

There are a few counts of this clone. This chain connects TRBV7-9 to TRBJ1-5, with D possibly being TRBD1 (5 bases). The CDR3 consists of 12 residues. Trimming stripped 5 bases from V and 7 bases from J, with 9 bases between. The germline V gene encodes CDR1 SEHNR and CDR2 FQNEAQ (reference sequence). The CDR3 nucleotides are TGTGCCAGCAGCCCTGGGGGGCAGCCCCAGCATTTT. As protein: CASSPGGQPQHF.

In DNA, the CDR3 is TGTGCCAGCACCCCACCGACGGGATTCTTAGTGGGGGCTTTCTTT. This gives the protein CASTPPTGFLVGAFF. This chain connects TRBV28 to TRBJ1-1; D uncertain. Germline lookup yields CDR1 MDHEN and CDR2 SYDVKM. The ends were cut back, 7 bases at V and 11 bases at J, with 26 bases in the middle. The CDR3 runs to 15 residues.

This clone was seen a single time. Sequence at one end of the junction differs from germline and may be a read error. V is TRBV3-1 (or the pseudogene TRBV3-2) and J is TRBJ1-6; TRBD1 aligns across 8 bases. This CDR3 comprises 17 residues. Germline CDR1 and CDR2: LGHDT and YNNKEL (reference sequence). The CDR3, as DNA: TGTGCCAGCACCCAAGCCCAGGGGGCGCCAAATAATTCACCCCTCCACTTT. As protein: CASTQAQGAPNNSPLHF.

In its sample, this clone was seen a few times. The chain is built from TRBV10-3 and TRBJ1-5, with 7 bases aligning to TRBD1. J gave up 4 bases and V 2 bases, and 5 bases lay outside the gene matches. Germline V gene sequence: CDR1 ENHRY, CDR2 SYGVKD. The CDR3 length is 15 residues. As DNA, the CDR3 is TGTGCCATCAGTGAGGGGATGGACAGGAATCAGCCCCAGCATTTT. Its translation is CAISEGMDRNQPQHF.

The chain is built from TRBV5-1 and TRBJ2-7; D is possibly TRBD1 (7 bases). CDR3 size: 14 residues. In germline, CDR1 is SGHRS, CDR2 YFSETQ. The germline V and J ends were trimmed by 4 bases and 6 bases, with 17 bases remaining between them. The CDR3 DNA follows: TGCGCCAGCAGCGGAAGAAGTCAGGGGGGCGAGCAGTACTTC. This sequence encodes CASSGRSQGGEQYF.

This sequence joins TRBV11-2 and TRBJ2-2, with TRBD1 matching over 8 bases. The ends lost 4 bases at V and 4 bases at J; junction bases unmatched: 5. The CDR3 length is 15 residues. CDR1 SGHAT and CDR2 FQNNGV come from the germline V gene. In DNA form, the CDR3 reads TGTGCCAGCAGCTCGCGACAGGGGCGCACCGGGGAGCTGTTTTTT. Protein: CASSSRQGRTGELFF.

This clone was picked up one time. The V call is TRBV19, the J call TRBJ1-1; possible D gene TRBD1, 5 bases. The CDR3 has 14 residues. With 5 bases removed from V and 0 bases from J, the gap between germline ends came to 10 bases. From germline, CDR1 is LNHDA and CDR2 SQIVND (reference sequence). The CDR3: CASSAGLLNTEAFF. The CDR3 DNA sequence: TGTGCCAGTAGTGCGGGACTCCTGAACACTGAAGCTTTCTTT.

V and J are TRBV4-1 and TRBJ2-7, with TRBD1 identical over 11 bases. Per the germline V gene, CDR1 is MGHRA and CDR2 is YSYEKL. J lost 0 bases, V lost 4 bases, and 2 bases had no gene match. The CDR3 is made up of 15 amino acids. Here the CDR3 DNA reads TGCGCCAGCAGCCCGGGACAGGGGGTCTCCTACGAGCAGTACTTC. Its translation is CASSPGQGVSYEQYF.

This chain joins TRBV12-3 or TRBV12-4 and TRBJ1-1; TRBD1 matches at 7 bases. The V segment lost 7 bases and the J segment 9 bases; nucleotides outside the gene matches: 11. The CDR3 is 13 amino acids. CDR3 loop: CASIGQALTQAFF. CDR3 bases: TGTGCCAGCATTGGACAGGCGCTGACGCAAGCTTTCTTT.